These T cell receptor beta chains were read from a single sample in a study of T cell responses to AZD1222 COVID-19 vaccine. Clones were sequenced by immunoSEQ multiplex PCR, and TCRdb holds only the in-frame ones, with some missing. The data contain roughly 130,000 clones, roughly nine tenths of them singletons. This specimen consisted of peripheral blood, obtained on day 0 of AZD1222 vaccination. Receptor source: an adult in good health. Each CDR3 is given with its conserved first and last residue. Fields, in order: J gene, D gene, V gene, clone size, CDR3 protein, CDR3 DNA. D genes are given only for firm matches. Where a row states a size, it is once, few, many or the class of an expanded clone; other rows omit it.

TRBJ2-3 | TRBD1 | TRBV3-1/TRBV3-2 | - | CASSRAPGQGRSATDTQYF | TGTGCCAGCAGCCGCGCCCCGGGACAGGGGAGGTCCGCCACAGATACGCAGTATTTT
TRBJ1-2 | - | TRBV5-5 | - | CASSLVSGISFNYGYTF | TGTGCCAGCAGCTTGGTCTCGGGGATCTCGTTTAACTATGGCTACACCTTC
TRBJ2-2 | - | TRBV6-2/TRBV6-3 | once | CASSSLLGHTGELFF | TGTGCCAGCAGTTCCCTTCTGGGTCACACCGGGGAGCTGTTTTTT
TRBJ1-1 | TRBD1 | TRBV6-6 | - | CASSRTGGTEAFF | TGTGCCAGCAGCCGGACAGGGGGGACTGAAGCTTTCTTT
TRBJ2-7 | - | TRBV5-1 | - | CASSHFSSSSYEQYF | TGCGCCAGCAGCCACTTCTCCTCAAGCTCCTACGAGCAGTACTTC
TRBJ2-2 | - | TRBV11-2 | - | CASSHPSLGTGELFF | TGTGCCAGCAGCCACCCCAGCTTGGGGACCGGGGAGCTGTTTTTT
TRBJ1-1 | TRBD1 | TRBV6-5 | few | CASSWQQGARTEAFF | TGTGCCAGCAGTTGGCAACAGGGGGCACGAACTGAAGCTTTCTTT
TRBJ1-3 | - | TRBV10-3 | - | CAISESVAGLSGNTIYF | TGTGCCATCAGTGAGTCTGTAGCGGGCCTCTCTGGAAACACCATATATTTT
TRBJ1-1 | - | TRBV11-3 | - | CASSLGRRNTEAFF | TGTGCCAGCAGCTTAGGACGGCGGAACACTGAAGCTTTCTTT
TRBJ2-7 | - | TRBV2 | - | CASSEGGGLSQQYF | TGTGCCAGCAGTGAAGGAGGGGGATTGAGCCAGCAGTACTTC
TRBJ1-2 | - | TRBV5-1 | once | CASSLDASYGYTF | TGCGCCAGCAGCTTGGACGCATCCTATGGCTACACCTTC
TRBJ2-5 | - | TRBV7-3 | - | CASSRHNQETQYF | TGTGCCAGCAGCCGACACAACCAAGAGACCCAGTACTTC
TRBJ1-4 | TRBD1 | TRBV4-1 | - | CASSHPGQGSLMRKLFF | TGCGCCAGCAGCCATCCGGGACAGGGGAGCTTAATGAGGAAACTGTTTTTT
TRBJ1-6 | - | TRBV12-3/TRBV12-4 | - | CASTPTGSPLHF | TGTGCCAGCACCCCGACGGGCTCACCCCTCCACTTT
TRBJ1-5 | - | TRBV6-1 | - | CASSERPGEGNQPQHF | TGTGCCAGCAGTGAACGACCAGGGGAAGGCAATCAGCCCCAGCATTTT
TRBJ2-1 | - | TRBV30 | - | CAWGGSSYNEQFF | TGTGCCTGGGGTGGAAGCTCCTACAATGAGCAGTTCTTC
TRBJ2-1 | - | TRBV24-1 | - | CATSDYSSAYNEQFF | TGTGCCACCAGCGATTACTCTAGCGCCTACAATGAGCAGTTCTTC
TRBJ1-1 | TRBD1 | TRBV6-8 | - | CASRYLRGPKPLNTEAFF | TGTGCCAGCAGATACCTCAGGGGGCCTAAACCTTTGAACACTGAAGCTTTCTTT
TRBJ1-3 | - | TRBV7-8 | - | CASSLGARSGNTIYF | TGTGCCAGCAGCTTAGGGGCTCGCTCTGGAAACACCATATATTTT
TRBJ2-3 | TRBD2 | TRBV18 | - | CASSPRLAGSTDTQYF | TGTGCCAGCTCACCCCGACTAGCGGGGAGCACAGATACGCAGTATTTT
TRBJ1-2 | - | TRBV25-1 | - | CASSAYGAGANGYTF | TGTGCCAGCAGTGCTTACGGGGCAGGGGCCAATGGCTACACCTTC
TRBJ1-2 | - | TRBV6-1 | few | CASSERLANYGYTF | TGTGCCAGCAGTGAGAGGCTGGCGAACTATGGCTACACCTTC
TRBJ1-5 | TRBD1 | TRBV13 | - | CASSSRGVKRPQHF | TGTGCCAGCAGCTCCAGGGGGGTAAAGCGGCCCCAGCATTTT
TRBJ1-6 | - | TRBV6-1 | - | CASSAVEGYYNSPLHF | TGTGCCAGCAGTGCCGTAGAGGGATACTATAATTCACCCCTCCACTTT
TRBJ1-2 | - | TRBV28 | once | CASVNPSYGYTF | TGTGCCAGCGTGAACCCCAGCTATGGCTACACCTTC
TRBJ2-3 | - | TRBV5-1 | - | CASSEFSTDTQYF | TGCGCCAGCTCGGAGTTTAGCACAGATACGCAGTATTTT
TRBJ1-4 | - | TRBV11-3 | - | CASSSRDKGLEKLFF | TGTGCCAGCAGCTCCCGGGACAAGGGACTTGAAAAACTGTTTTTT
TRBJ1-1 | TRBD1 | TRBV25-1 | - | CASSGQGWNTEAFF | TGTGCCAGCAGTGGACAGGGGTGGAACACTGAAGCTTTCTTT
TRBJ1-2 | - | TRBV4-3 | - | CASSRILTANYGYTF | TGCGCCAGCAGCCGAATCTTGACAGCAAACTATGGCTACACCTTC
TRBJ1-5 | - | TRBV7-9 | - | CASSLGGGPLQPQHF | TGTGCCAGCAGCTTAGGGGGAGGGCCCCTTCAGCCCCAGCATTTT
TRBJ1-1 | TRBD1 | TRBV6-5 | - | CASSRDSPHTEAFF | TGTGCCAGCAGCCGGGACAGCCCGCACACTGAAGCTTTCTTT
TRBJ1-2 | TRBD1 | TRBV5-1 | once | CASSLEGGKNYGYTF | TGCGCCAGCAGCTTGGAAGGGGGCAAGAACTATGGCTACACCTTC
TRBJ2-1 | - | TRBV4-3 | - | CASSHPQGSRLYNEQFF | TGCGCCAGCAGCCACCCCCAGGGGTCGAGGCTCTACAATGAGCAGTTCTTC
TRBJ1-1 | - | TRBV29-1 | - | CSVEKGGGTEAFF | TGCAGCGTAGAAAAAGGGGGAGGCACTGAAGCTTTCTTT
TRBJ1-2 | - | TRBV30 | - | CAWNRVGGYGYTF | TGTGCCTGGAACAGGGTCGGGGGCTATGGCTACACCTTC
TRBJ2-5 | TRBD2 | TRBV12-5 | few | CASGLGVAGGVGETQYF | TGTGCTAGTGGTTTAGGGGTTGCGGGAGGGGTAGGGGAGACCCAGTACTTC
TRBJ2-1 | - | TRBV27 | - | CASSSWTEKNEQFF | TGTGCCAGCAGTTCTTGGACAGAGAAGAATGAGCAGTTCTTC
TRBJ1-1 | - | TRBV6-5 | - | CASRGGNTEAFF | TGTGCCAGCAGGGGGGGGAACACTGAAGCTTTCTTT
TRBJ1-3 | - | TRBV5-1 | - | CASSPQGSGSTIYF | TGCGCCAGCAGCCCGCAGGGGTCAGGGAGCACCATATATTTT
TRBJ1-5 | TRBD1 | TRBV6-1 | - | CASSEVPGQGKYSNQPQHF | TGTGCCAGCAGTGAAGTACCGGGACAGGGGAAATATAGCAATCAGCCCCAGCATTTT
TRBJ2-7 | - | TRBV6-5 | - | CASSYSRSASSYEQYF | TGTGCCAGCAGTTACTCGAGAAGCGCAAGCTCCTACGAGCAGTACTTC
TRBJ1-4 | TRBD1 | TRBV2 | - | CASSEEGAGEKLFF | TGTGCCAGCAGTGAAGAGGGGGCTGGAGAAAAACTGTTTTTT
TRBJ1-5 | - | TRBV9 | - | CASSVGGTAVQPQHF | TGTGCCAGCAGCGTAGGGGGGACGGCAGTCCAGCCCCAGCATTTT
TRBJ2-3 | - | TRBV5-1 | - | CASSSVPGSDTQYF | TGCGCCAGCAGCTCCGTCCCCGGGTCAGATACGCAGTATTTT
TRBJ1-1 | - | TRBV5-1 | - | CASSHGGPGNTEAFF | TGCGCCAGCAGCCACGGGGGTCCAGGGAACACTGAAGCTTTCTTT
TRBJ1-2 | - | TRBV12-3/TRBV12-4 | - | CASSSGLYGYTF | TGTGCCAGCAGCTCTGGCCTCTATGGCTACACCTTC
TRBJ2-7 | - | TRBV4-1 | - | CASSQGSGQPYEQYF | TGCGCCAGCAGCCAAGGGTCCGGACAGCCCTACGAGCAGTACTTC
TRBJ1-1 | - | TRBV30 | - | CAWSARGEAFF | TGTGCCTGGAGCGCTCGTGGAGAAGCTTTCTTT
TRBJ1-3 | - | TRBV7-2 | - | CASGIQSSGNTIYF | TGTGCCAGCGGAATACAGAGCTCTGGAAACACCATATATTTT
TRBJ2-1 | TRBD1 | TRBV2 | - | CASSGTDNEQFF | TGTGCCAGCAGCGGGACAGACAATGAGCAGTTCTTC
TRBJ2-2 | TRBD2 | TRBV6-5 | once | CASSWASGGARELFF | TGTGCCAGCAGTTGGGCTAGCGGGGGGGCCAGGGAGCTGTTTTTT
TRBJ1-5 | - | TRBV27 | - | CASSLRAPLYSNQPQHF | TGTGCCAGCAGTTTACGGGCCCCGCTGTATAGCAATCAGCCCCAGCATTTT
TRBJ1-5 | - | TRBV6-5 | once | CASSYSRAGQPQHF | TGTGCCAGCAGTTACTCGAGGGCAGGACAGCCCCAGCATTTT
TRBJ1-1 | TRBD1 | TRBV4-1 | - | CASSRTVGQGPFFAEAFF | TGCGCCAGCAGCCGTACCGTGGGACAGGGGCCTTTCTTTGCTGAAGCTTTCTTT
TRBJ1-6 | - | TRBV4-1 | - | CASSSRGQRSSYNSPLHF | TGCGCCAGCAGCTCCCGGGGCCAGCGAAGCTCCTATAATTCACCCCTCCACTTT
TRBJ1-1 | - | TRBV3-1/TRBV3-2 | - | CASSQGGAGEAFF | TGTGCCAGCAGCCAAGGAGGTGCCGGTGAAGCTTTCTTT